This T cell receptor (beta chain) was captured by sequencing in a study of shared clonotypes between healthy human individuals. CDR1 and CDR2 (germline): SGHDT, YYEEEE. V was cut by 0 bases and J by 1 base, with 5 bases left in between. The CDR3 extends over 14 amino acids. Worth noting for this clone: Other nucleotide sequences from this sample produce the same CDR3.

Produced via immunoSEQ multiplex PCR; TCRdb's table is partial and in-frame only. The sample holds approximately 350,000 clones, roughly 96% seen once. This sequence originates from a man aged 30 to 39 in good health. This chain joins TRBV5-6 and TRBJ1-3; D ambiguous. The sample was memory CD8+ T cells sorted from blood. Specified subset: CD45RO+ cells pooled with CCR7-negative TemRA cells. The CDR3 DNA follows: TGTGCCAGCAGCTTGGCCGGGTCTGGAAACACCATATATTTT. It specifies CASSLAGSGNTIYF.